This T cell receptor (beta chain) emerged from a study of neoadjuvant anti-PD-1 for oral cavity cancer. Specified time point: after neoadjuvant nivolumab, at surgical resection. V was pared by 1 base and J by 0 bases, with 7 bases between. This CDR3 is built from 15 residues. In germline, CDR1 is SGHTA, CDR2 FQGNSA. TCRdb's copy holds only in-frame clones and misses some; the assay was immunoSEQ multiplex PCR. The sample has some 70,000 clones; approximately 81% are singletons. This clonotype originated in a person between 35 and 79 years old with oral cavity squamous cell carcinoma. The chain uses TRBV7-2 and TRBJ1-3, with no clear D. The material was PBMCs, obtained after nivolumab (anti-PD-1) treatment. CDR3 nucleotide sequence: TGTGCCAGCAGCTTAGGGGTTCTCTCTGGAAACACCATATATTTT. As protein: CASSLGVLSGNTIYF.